This T cell receptor beta chain was sequenced during a study of CD8 T cells in Susac syndrome. The sequenced target, TCR beta, came from blood CD8+ and CD4+ T cells. The patients who served as multiple sclerosis controls were treatment-naive and had stable or active relapsing-remitting disease that fulfilled the revised McDonald criteria. TEMRA cells were FACS-enriched, unlike CD8+ and CD4+ T cells, which were negatively isolated. Random hexamers were used to reverse transcribe the RNA input (0.5 to 1 ug). Multiplex PCR with immunoSEQ amplified the TCR beta CDR3 across 54 Vbeta and 13 Jbeta. Each CDR3 protein gets one entry after TCRdb re-called the immunoSEQ multiplex PCR reads with MiXCR. This sample has approximately 200,000 distinct CDR3 sequences, with approximately 90% found just once. Trimming took 6 bases from V and 1 from J, leaving 10 bases between them. CDR1 is MGHRA and CDR2 is YSYEKL in the germline V gene. The CDR3 consists of 14 residues.

The chain uses TRBV4-1 and TRBJ1-5; possible D gene TRBD1, 5 bases. The sequenced sample was CD8+ T cells from PBMCs. The receptor was isolated from a human donor with multiple sclerosis. CDR3 nucleotide sequence: TGCGCCAGCAGTGGGGGGAGCAGCAATCAGCCCCAGCATTTT. Translation gives CASSGGSSNQPQHF.